The present T cell receptor beta chain was sequenced within a study of T cell repertoires in cytomegalovirus infection (dated by TCRdb to about 2019). Some background on the complete study: Alongside well-studied HLA-B-restricted epitopes, the peptide stimulations were aimed at recently identified HLA-C-restricted CMV epitopes, whose presentation resists viral immunomodulation. The HLA type of each donor mattered for the analysis, because public TCR beta signatures pointed to carriage of CMV infection along with the matching HLA type.

The treatment or condition label for this specimen denotes: in vitro stimulation with specific CMV peptide epitopes to enrich CMV-specific T cells. After removal of 0 bases from V and 5 bases from J, the junction retains 15 bases not matched to a gene. The CDR3 spans 18 residues, from the cysteine through the phenylalanine. Just the 54-base CDR3 DNA is kept, in frame starting at base 1. For CDR1 and CDR2, the germline V gene lists LGHNA and YNFKEQ. As for this clonotype: The target of this receptor is not known. Base qualities are not provided; no much larger clone lies one nucleotide away.

Points the paper makes about the study in general: In the ex vivo response, HLA-C-restricted CMV-specific TCR beta clonotypes were dominant, and in two of eight donors the single most frequent clonotype came from this HLA-C-restricted group. In both this cohort and an independent approximately 350-donor cohort, the cumulative frequency of public TCR beta family members distinguished carriers of CMV infection plus the relevant HLA type.

Sequenced using an Illumina HiSeq 1500. TCRdb's own reprocessing of the public reads used fastp at Q25 and MiXCR and kept productive beta chains. Each record represents a unique CDR3 protein, reported with the most common genes and DNA among its rows. This sample holds hundreds of thousands of distinct CDR3 sequences; roughly 30% were observed only once. The ten largest clonotypes hold 18% of the sample. The sequencing here drew on cultured PBMCs, taken from culture after CMV antigen stimulation. In this chain, TRBV4-2 is recombined with TRBJ2-5, and TRBD1 aligns with 7 junction nucleotides. The source is a human donor in good health (CMV status not recorded). Some clones in this sample may be carry-over from other donors' samples. For the CDR3, the sequence is CASSQEGFGGGRGETQYF. The DNA sequence follows: TGTGCCAGCAGCCAAGAGGGTTTCGGCGGAGGCAGGGGGGAGACCCAGTACTTC.